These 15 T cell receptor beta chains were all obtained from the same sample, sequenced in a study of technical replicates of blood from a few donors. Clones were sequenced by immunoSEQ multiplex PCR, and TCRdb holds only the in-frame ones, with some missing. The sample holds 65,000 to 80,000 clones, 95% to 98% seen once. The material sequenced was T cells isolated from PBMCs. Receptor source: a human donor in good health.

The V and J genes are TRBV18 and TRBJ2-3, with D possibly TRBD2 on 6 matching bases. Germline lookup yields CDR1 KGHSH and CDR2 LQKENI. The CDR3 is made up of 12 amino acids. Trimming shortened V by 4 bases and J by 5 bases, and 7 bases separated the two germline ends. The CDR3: CASSREEDTQYF. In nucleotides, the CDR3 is TGTGCCAGCTCACGGGAGGAAGATACGCAGTATTTT.

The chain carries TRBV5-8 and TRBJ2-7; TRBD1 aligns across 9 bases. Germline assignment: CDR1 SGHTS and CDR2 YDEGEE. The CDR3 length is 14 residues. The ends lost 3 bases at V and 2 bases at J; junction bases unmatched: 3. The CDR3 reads CASSSGTGTYEQYF. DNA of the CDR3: TGTGCCAGCAGCTCCGGGACAGGGACCTACGAGCAGTACTTC.

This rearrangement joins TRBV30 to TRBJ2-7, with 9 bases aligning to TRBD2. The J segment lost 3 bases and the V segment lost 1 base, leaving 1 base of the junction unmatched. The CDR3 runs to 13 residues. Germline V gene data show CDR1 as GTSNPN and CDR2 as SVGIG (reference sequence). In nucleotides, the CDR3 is TGTGCCTGGAGTGATAGCGGGAGCTACGAGCAGTACTTC. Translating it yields CAWSDSGSYEQYF. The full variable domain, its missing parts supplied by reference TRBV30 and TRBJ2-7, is SQTIHQWPATLVQPVGSPLSLECTVEGTSNPNLYWYRQAAGRGLQLLFYSVGIGQISSEVPQNLSASRPQDRQFILSSKKLLLSDSGFYLCAWSDSGSYEQYFGPGTRLTVT.

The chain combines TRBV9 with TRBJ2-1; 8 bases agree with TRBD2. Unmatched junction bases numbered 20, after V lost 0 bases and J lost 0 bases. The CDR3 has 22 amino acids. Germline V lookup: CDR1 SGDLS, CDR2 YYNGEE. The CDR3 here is CASSVAGGGSRKLPSSYNEQFF. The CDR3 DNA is TGTGCCAGCAGCGTAGCGGGAGGGGGGAGCCGCAAACTTCCGAGCTCCTACAATGAGCAGTTCTTC.

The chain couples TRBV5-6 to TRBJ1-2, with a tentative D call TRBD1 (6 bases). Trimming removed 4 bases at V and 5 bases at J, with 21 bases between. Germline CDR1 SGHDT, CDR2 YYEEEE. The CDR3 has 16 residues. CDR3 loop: CASSQPTGWGVYGYTF. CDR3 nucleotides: TGTGCCAGCAGCCAACCGACAGGCTGGGGCGTTTATGGCTACACCTTC.

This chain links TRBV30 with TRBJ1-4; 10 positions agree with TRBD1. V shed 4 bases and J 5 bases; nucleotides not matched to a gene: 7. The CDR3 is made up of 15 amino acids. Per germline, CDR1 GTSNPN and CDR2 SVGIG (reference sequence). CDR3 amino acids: CAWTLGTGVNEKLFF. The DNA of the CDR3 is TGTGCCTGGACTCTCGGGACAGGGGTAAATGAAAAACTGTTTTTT.

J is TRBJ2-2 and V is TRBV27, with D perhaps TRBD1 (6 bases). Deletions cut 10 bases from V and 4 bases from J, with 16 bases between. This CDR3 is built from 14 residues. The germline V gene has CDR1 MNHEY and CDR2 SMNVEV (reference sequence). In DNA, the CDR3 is TGTGCCATCAGGCAGGGGAAATTCACCGGGGAGCTGTTTTTT. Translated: CAIRQGKFTGELFF.

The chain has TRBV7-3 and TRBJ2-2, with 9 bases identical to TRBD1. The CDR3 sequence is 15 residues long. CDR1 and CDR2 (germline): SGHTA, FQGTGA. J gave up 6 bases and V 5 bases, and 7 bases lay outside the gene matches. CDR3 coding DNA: TGTGCCAGCAGCCCATGGACAGGGGTTCCCGGGGAGCTGTTTTTT. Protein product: CASSPWTGVPGELFF.

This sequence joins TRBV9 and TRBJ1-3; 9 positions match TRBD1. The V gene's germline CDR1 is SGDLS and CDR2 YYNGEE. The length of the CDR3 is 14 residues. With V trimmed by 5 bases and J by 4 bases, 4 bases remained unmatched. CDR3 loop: CASSTGGAGNTIYF. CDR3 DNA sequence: TGTGCCAGCAGTACAGGGGGCGCCGGAAACACCATATATTTT.

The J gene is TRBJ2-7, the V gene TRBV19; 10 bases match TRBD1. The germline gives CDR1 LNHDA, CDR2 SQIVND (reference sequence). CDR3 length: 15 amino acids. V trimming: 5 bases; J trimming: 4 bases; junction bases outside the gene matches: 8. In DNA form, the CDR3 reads TGTGCCAGTAGTCTTTCCGGGACAGGGGCGTACGAGCAGTACTTC. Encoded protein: CASSLSGTGAYEQYF. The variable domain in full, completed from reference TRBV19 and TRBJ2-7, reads DGGITQSPKYLFRKEGQNVTLSCEQNLNHDAMYWYRQDPGQGLRLIYYSQIVNDFQKGDIAEGYSVSREKKESFPLTVTSAQKNPTAFYLCASSLSGTGAYEQYFGPGTRLTVT.

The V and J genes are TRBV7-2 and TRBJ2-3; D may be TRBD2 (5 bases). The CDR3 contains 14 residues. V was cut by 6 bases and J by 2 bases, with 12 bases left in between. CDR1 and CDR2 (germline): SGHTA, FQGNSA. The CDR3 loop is CASSYDLATDTQYF. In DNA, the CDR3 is TGTGCCAGCAGTTATGATCTAGCCACAGATACGCAGTATTTT.

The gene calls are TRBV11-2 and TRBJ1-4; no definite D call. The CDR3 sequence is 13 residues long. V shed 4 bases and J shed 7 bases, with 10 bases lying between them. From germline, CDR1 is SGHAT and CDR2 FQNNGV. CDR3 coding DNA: TGTGCCAGCAGCTCCGGAGCAGCTGAAAAACTGTTTTTT. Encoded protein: CASSSGAAEKLFF.

CDR3 DNA sequence: TGTGCCAGCAGCGCTACAGGGCTCTCCTACGAGCAGTACTTC. This gives the protein CASSATGLSYEQYF. The chain is built from TRBV9 and TRBJ2-7, with a tentative D call TRBD1 (6 bases). The V gene's germline CDR1 is SGDLS and CDR2 YYNGEE. The CDR3 extends over 14 amino acids. The V end was cut by 3 bases, the J end by 0 bases, with 10 bases between.

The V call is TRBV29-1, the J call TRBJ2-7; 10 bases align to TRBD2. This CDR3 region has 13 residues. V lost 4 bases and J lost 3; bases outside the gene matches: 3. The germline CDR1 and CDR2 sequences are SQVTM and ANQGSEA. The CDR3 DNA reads TGCAGCGTTGCTAGCGGGAGAGACTACGAGCAGTACTTC. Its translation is CSVASGRDYEQYF.

CDR3 loop: CASSVAWTAPGTQYF. The DNA for the CDR3 is TGTGCCAGCAGCGTAGCTTGGACTGCCCCCGGTACGCAGTATTTT. J is TRBJ2-3 and V is TRBV9; maybe TRBD2 (5 bases). V was pared by 0 bases and J by 8 bases, with 16 bases between. CDR1 SGDLS and CDR2 YYNGEE come from the germline V gene. The CDR3 is 15 amino acids.